The clone carrying this T cell receptor beta chain was seen only a few times. V was cut by 4 bases and J by 2 bases, with 11 bases left in between. This CDR3 is 15 amino acids long. Germline loops: CDR1 KGHSH, CDR2 LQKENI. CD45RO/CCR7/CD25/CD127/CD95/CD27 staining was used to isolate CD4+ naive, central memory, regulatory and stem cell-like memory cells by sorting. This sample is drawn from a study of beta chain features in type 1 diabetes. Isolated RNA was reverse transcribed in full, so expressed TCRB transcripts were sequenced. Produced via immunoSEQ multiplex PCR; TCRdb's table is partial and in-frame only. The sample includes under 800,000 clones, around 16% of them seen just once.

The receptor's source is a man aged 18 to 30 in good health. Input material: naive CD4+ T cells from blood. This rearrangement joins TRBV18 to TRBJ2-2, with D unresolved. The CDR3 protein is CASSLWTSNTGELFF. CDR3 nucleotide sequence: TGTGCCAGCTCACTTTGGACGAGTAACACCGGGGAGCTGTTTTTT.